This TCR beta chain comes out of a study of technical replicates of blood from four donors. There are 12 residues in the CDR3. V was trimmed by 4 bases and J by 5 bases, leaving 11 bases between them. Looked up from germline, CDR1 is GTSNPN and CDR2 is SVGIG (reference sequence). The data were produced by immunoSEQ multiplex PCR, yet TCRdb's version contains in-frame clones alone and is incomplete. This sample has around 67,000 clones, with roughly 92% found just once. This clonotype was sampled from a human donor in good health. The rearrangement links TRBV30 to TRBJ1-2; D unresolved. Source material: T cells isolated from PBMCs. The CDR3 DNA is TGTGCCTGGAACCGTTGGGAGTATGGCTACACCTTC. Its translation: CAWNRWEYGYTF. Variable domain in full (rest from reference TRBV30 and TRBJ1-2): SQTIHQWPATLVQPVGSPLSLECTVEGTSNPNLYWYRQAAGRGLQLLFYSVGIGQISSEVPQNLSASRPQDRQFILSSKKLLLSDSGFYLCAWNRWEYGYTFGSGTRLTVV.